This T cell receptor (beta chain) appears in the sequencing data of a study of blood T cell repertoires in COVID-19. Turning to the study itself: The study drew acute and convalescent COVID-19 samples from the United States, Italy and Spain. From T cells, B-cell-depleted T cells, or PBMCs came the material, which was cDNA or gDNA.

Per the study methods: Reference gene primer amplification yielded estimated nucleated cell counts. Measured with immunoSEQ multiplex PCR; TCRdb has only the in-frame clones, and not every one. The DNA gave D and trimming, while V, J and clone size come from that table. The top ten hold 6.5% to 8% of the sample, which has 300,000 to 350,000 clones, roughly 90% seen once. Germline CDR1 reads SGHRS; CDR2 reads YFSETQ. Trimming pared 0 bases from V and 5 bases from J, leaving 7 bases between. CDR3 length: 13 amino acids. Seattle's cohort entered during active infection and was followed longitudinally. V usage is TRBV5-1 and J usage is TRBJ2-3; D may be TRBD2 (5 bases). The sample was peripheral blood. The TCR was taken from a woman aged 25-40 years with COVID-19, enrolled during active disease. The CDR3 protein is CASSLAREDTQYF. The CDR3 DNA reads TGCGCCAGCAGCTTGGCTCGGGAAGATACGCAGTATTTT.